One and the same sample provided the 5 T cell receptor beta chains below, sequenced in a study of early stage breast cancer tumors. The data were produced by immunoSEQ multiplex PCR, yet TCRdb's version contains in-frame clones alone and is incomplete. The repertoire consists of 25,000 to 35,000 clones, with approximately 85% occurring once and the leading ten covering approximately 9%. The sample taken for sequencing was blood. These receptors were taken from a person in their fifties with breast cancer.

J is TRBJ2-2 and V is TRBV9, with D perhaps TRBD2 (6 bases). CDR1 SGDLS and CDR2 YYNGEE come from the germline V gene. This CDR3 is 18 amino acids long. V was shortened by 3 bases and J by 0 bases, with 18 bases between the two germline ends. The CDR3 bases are TGTGCCAGCAGCGGACGAGGAACCGGGACTGCGAACACCGGGGAGCTGTTTTTT. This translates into CASSGRGTGTANTGELFF.

The CDR3 DNA follows: TGTGCCAGCAGCACGGGACATAAAAATGAGCAGTTCTTC. This translates into CASSTGHKNEQFF. The chain joins TRBV7-7 to TRBJ2-1; maybe TRBD1 (6 bases). Trimming shortened V by 5 bases and J by 7 bases, and 12 bases separated the two germline ends. Germline V gives CDR1 SSHAT, CDR2 FNYEAQ (reference sequence). This CDR3 spans 13 amino acids.

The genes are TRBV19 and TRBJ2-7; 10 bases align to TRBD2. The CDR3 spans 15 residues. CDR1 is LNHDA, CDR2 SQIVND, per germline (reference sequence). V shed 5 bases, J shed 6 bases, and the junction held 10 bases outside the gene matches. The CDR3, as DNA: TGTGCCAGTAGTGGGAACCTAGCGGGAGACCGCGAGCAGTACTTC. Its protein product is CASSGNLAGDREQYF.

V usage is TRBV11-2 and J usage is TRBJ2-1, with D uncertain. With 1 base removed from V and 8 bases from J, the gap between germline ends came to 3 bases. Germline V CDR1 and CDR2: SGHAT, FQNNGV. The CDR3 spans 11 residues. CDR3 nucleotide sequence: TGTGCCAGCAGCTTAGTCGATGAGCAGTTCTTC. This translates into CASSLVDEQFF.

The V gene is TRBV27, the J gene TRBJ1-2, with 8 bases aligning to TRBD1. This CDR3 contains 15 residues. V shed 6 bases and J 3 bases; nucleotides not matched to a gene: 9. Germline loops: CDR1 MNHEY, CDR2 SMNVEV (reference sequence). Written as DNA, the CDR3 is TGTGCCAGCAGATCGACCACAGGGGGGGACTATGGCTACACCTTC. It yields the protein CASRSTTGGDYGYTF.